Listed below are T cell receptor beta chains from one sample, sequenced in a study of cytomegalovirus exposure and HLA in healthy donors. Clones were sequenced by immunoSEQ multiplex PCR, and TCRdb holds only the in-frame ones, with some missing. The table includes about 150,000 clones, approximately 90% detected once. Sequenced sample: PBMCs. The receptor source for this set is a man between 18 and 29 years old in good health and CMV-seronegative. CDR3s include the opening cysteine and the closing phenylalanine or tryptophan. D genes are given only for firm matches. Clone size, where shown, is once, few, many, or a class for clones that have expanded.

TRBV6-4	TRBJ2-3	.	.	16	TGTGCCAGCAGTGGGGACTGGGTCCCGGGAACAGATACGCAGTATTTT	CASSGDWVPGTDTQYF
TRBV7-8	TRBJ2-5	.	TRBD2	15	TGTGCCAGCAGCTTAAGGCGGGGGGCCTCAGGGGCCCAGTACTTC	CASSLRRGASGAQYF
TRBV12-2	TRBJ2-7	.	.	15	TGTGCAAGTCGCTTAGAGGGCCAGGGGATCTACGAGCAGTACTTC	CASRLEGQGIYEQYF
TRBV19	TRBJ1-1	.	.	13	TGTGCCAGTAGTCCTTCGGGGGACACTGAAGCTTTCTTT	CASSPSGDTEAFF
TRBV11-3	TRBJ2-4	.	TRBD2	19	TGTGCCAGCAGCATACAGATGGGGCTAGCGGGAGGAGCCAAAAACATTCAGTACTTC	CASSIQMGLAGGAKNIQYF
TRBV9	TRBJ2-1	.	TRBD1	16	TGTGCCAGCAGCCCACAACCGGGACAGGCCTACAATGAGCAGTTCTTC	CASSPQPGQAYNEQFF
TRBV5-1	TRBJ2-7	.	TRBD1	16	TGCGCCAGCAGCTCGGGTTGGGGACAGGGCCGATACGAGCAGTACTTC	CASSSGWGQGRYEQYF
TRBV6-5	TRBJ1-2	once	.	14	TGTGCCAGCAGTAGAGACCGGGGGTTCTATGGCTACACCTTC	CASSRDRGFYGYTF
TRBV5-1	TRBJ2-7	.	TRBD1	17	TGCGCCAGCAGCTTGGAGACAGGGCCCAGGAGCTCCTACGAGCAGTACTTC	CASSLETGPRSSYEQYF
TRBV4-1	TRBJ1-2	.	.	17	TGCGCCAGCAGCCAAGGACAGCGTGGCGCCACTAACTATGGCTACACCTTC	CASSQGQRGATNYGYTF
TRBV10-1	TRBJ2-1	.	TRBD2	16	TGCGCCAGCAGTGACCTAGCGGGGGGAACCTACAATGAGCAGTTCTTC	CASSDLAGGTYNEQFF
TRBV19	TRBJ1-4	.	TRBD1	15	TGTGCCAGTAGTATCCCCGGGACAGCCGATGAAAAACTGTTTTTT	CASSIPGTADEKLFF
TRBV6-1	TRBJ1-2	.	.	13	TGTGCCAGCAGACCCAGGGTTAACTATGGCTACACCTTC	CASRPRVNYGYTF
TRBV6-6	TRBJ2-6	once	TRBD1	16	TGTGCCAGCCGACGACAGGGGTCCTCTGGGGCCAACGTCCTGACTTTC	CASRRQGSSGANVLTF
TRBV19	TRBJ1-6	.	.	17	TGTGCCAGTACCCCAGGGAACAGGGCTTCCTGGGGTTCACCCCTCCACTTT	CASTPGNRASWGSPLHF
TRBV6-1	TRBJ1-1	.	.	15	TGTGCCAGCAGTGAAGGGACAGCCATGAACACTGAAGCTTTCTTT	CASSEGTAMNTEAFF
TRBV30	TRBJ1-4	few	.	11	TGTGCCTGCGGGAAGAATGAAAAACTGTTTTTT	CACGKNEKLFF
TRBV6-5	TRBJ2-2	few	.	13	TGTGCCAGCAGTAGTACCAGGGCCGGGGAGCTGTTTTTT	CASSSTRAGELFF
TRBV7-9	TRBJ1-4	.	TRBD1	17	TGTGCCAGCAGCCAATCGAGGACAGGGAGGATTGGGGAAAAACTGTTTTTT	CASSQSRTGRIGEKLFF
TRBV6-5	TRBJ1-2	.	.	13	TGTGCCAGCAGTTTGGGGGGGGCCTATGGCTACACCTTC	CASSLGGAYGYTF
TRBV9	TRBJ2-5	.	.	14	TGTGCCAGCAGCGCGACAGACGGGGGAGAGACCCAGTACTTC	CASSATDGGETQYF
TRBV27	TRBJ2-7	.	.	15	TGTGCCAGCAGTGCCCAGGGACTGGGCGGGCTCGAGCAGTACTTC	CASSAQGLGGLEQYF
TRBV30	TRBJ1-2	.	.	13	TGTGCCTGGAGTGTCGGAACAGTATATGGCTACACCTTC	CAWSVGTVYGYTF
TRBV7-9	TRBJ1-1	.	TRBD1	13	TGTGCCAGCAGCTCCTCGACAGGGGGCAAAGCTTTCTTT	CASSSSTGGKAFF
TRBV27	TRBJ2-5	.	.	14	TGTGCCAGCAGATCACCAGGGGGGCAAGAGACCCAGTACTTC	CASRSPGGQETQYF
TRBV7-2	TRBJ2-2	.	.	14	TGTGCCAGCAGCTTCGGGGTATACACCGGGGAGCTGTTTTTT	CASSFGVYTGELFF
TRBV7-2	TRBJ1-1	.	.	13	TGTGCCAGCAGCATTCAGGGTCGCACTGAAGCTTTCTTT	CASSIQGRTEAFF
TRBV11-3	TRBJ2-1	.	TRBD2	16	TGTGCCAGCAGCTCAGGACTAGCGGGAGTTGTAGATGAGCAGTTCTTC	CASSSGLAGVVDEQFF
TRBV13	TRBJ2-5	.	.	13	TGTGCCAGCAGCCCACGCCCCAGAGAGACCCAGTACTTC	CASSPRPRETQYF
TRBV28	TRBJ2-5	.	.	14	TGTGCCAGCAGGGAGCAGGGAAGAGTGGGGACCCAGTACTTC	CASREQGRVGTQYF
TRBV10-3	TRBJ2-2	.	TRBD2	15	TGTGCCATCAGTGGACTAGCGGGGAACACCGGGGAGCTGTTTTTT	CAISGLAGNTGELFF
TRBV6-5	TRBJ1-1	.	.	14	TGTGCCAGCAGTGGGGCGGCCATGAACACTGAAGCTTTCTTT	CASSGAAMNTEAFF
TRBV10-2	TRBJ1-2	.	.	14	TGCGCCAGCAGTGAGGGGCAGACAAACTATGGCTACACCTTC	CASSEGQTNYGYTF
TRBV19	TRBJ1-5	.	TRBD1	16	TGTGCCAGTAGTAAGCCGGGACAGGCCCTCGGGCAGCCCCAGCATTTT	CASSKPGQALGQPQHF
TRBV6-1	TRBJ2-7	few	TRBD1	13	TGTGCCAGCAACTCGGGACAGGGCTACGAGCAGTACTTC	CASNSGQGYEQYF
TRBV5-1	TRBJ1-2	.	.	17	TGCGCCAGCAGCTTGGGAGACATGGCAGGAGGGAACTATGGCTACACCTTC	CASSLGDMAGGNYGYTF
TRBV10-2	TRBJ1-2	.	TRBD1	16	TGCGCCAGCAGTGAGCCTACAGGGGGCAGTCGATATGGCTACACCTTC	CASSEPTGGSRYGYTF
TRBV5-1	TRBJ1-6	once	.	17	TGCGCCAGTTCTGTCACGGGCGACAGCTCCTATAATTCACCCCTCCACTTT	CASSVTGDSSYNSPLHF
TRBV9	TRBJ2-2	.	TRBD1	17	TGTGCCAGCAGCGAATCCATTCCGGGACAGGGGACCGGGGAGCTGTTTTTT	CASSESIPGQGTGELFF
TRBV5-1	TRBJ1-1	.	.	16	TGCGCCAGCAGCTTGGCCCTCGGCAGGGTGAACACTGAAGCTTTCTTT	CASSLALGRVNTEAFF
TRBV7-9	TRBJ1-3	.	.	15	TGTGCCAGCAGCGACCAAAGCGGCACCTTCACCACCATATATTTT	CASSDQSGTFTTIYF
TRBV7-3	TRBJ2-3	.	.	15	TGTGCCAGCAGCTCCGCGGGCGATATCACAGATACGCAGTATTTT	CASSSAGDITDTQYF
TRBV9	TRBJ1-1	.	.	13	TGTGCCAGCGGGGTCGGGGGGCGGACTGAAGCTTTCTTT	CASGVGGRTEAFF
TRBV6-6	TRBJ2-1	.	.	15	TGTGCCAGCAGTTACGAGTCAGGATCTTACAATGAGCAGTTCTTC	CASSYESGSYNEQFF
TRBV19	TRBJ1-2	.	.	13	TGTGCCAGTACCCGACAGAAAGACTATGGCTACACCTTC	CASTRQKDYGYTF
TRBV9	TRBJ2-3	.	TRBD2	20	TGTGCCAGCAGCTCTCGGACTAGCGGGGGGCCTCATGAATCCACAGATACGCAGTATTTT	CASSSRTSGGPHESTDTQYF
TRBV15	TRBJ2-1	.	.	14	TGTGCCACCAGTCCAGGGCTACCGTACCATGAGCAGTTCTTC	CATSPGLPYHEQFF
TRBV5-6	TRBJ1-3	.	.	14	TGTGCCAGCAGCTCGATGAGCTCTGGAAACACCATATATTTT	CASSSMSSGNTIYF
TRBV6-1	TRBJ1-3	.	TRBD1	14	TGTGCCAGCGGGGACAGGAGCTCTGGAAACACCATATATTTT	CASGDRSSGNTIYF
TRBV7-8	TRBJ2-2	once	.	14	TGTGCCAGCAGCACTTTGGTGAACACCGGGGAGCTGTTTTTT	CASSTLVNTGELFF
TRBV5-4	TRBJ2-3	.	TRBD1	15	TGTGCCAGCAGCCCCCTACAGGGGTTGACAGATACGCAGTATTTT	CASSPLQGLTDTQYF
TRBV7-9	TRBJ2-1	.	TRBD2	14	TGTGCCAGCAAAGGGACTAGGACCCTCAATGAGCAGTTCTTC	CASKGTRTLNEQFF